Presented here are 27 T cell receptor beta chains from one specimen sequenced in a study of blood T cell repertoires in COVID-19. The method was immunoSEQ multiplex PCR; TCRdb's version includes in-frame clones alone and lacks a portion of them. Of roughly 190,000 clones in the sample, approximately 90% were seen once. The sequenced sample was peripheral blood. These receptor sequences come from a man aged 30 to 39 with acute or convalescent COVID-19.

The rearrangement uses TRBV11-1 and TRBJ2-7, with D possibly being TRBD2 (7 bases). Germline loops: CDR1 SGHAT, CDR2 FQDESV (reference sequence). Trimming cost V 1 base and J 1 base, with 11 bases left between them. CDR3 size: 15 residues. The CDR3 reads CASSLGRGASYEQYF. Written as DNA, the CDR3 is TGTGCCAGCAGCTTAGGACGGGGGGCTTCCTACGAGCAGTACTTC.

V and J are TRBV9 and TRBJ1-2; 10 bases are a match to TRBD1. The V and J ends lost 3 bases and 7 bases, in that order; junction bases with no gene match: 12. The CDR3 has 16 amino acids. Germline V gene data show CDR1 as SGDLS and CDR2 as YYNGEE. The CDR3 protein is CASSGTSTGGGGGYTF. CDR3 coding DNA: TGTGCCAGCAGCGGCACGTCGACAGGGGGCGGTGGTGGCTACACCTTC.

The rearrangement links TRBV6-5 to TRBJ1-5; possible D gene TRBD1, 6 bases. Germline V gene data show CDR1 as MNHEY and CDR2 as SVGAGI. The V gene lost 0 bases and the J gene lost 7 bases, with 13 bases spanning the gap. There are 15 residues in the CDR3. CDR3 nucleotide sequence: TGTGCCAGCAGTTACTCGAACAGGGTGGGACAGCCCCAGCATTTT. Translated, it gives CASSYSNRVGQPQHF.

The rearrangement uses TRBV5-1 and TRBJ1-6; possibly TRBD1 for D (6 bases). This CDR3 region has 16 residues. Trimming shortened V by 0 bases and J by 9 bases, and 16 bases separated the two germline ends. Germline V gives CDR1 SGHRS, CDR2 YFSETQ. The DNA for the CDR3 is TGCGCCAGCAGCTTGGCCAGAGGACAGCTTTTTTCACCCCTCCACTTT. Its translation is CASSLARGQLFSPLHF.

For the CDR3, the DNA is TGTGCCAGCAGCTTTGGACAAAAGAGTAGGCCCCAGCATTTT. It encodes CASSFGQKSRPQHF. This chain links TRBV28 with TRBJ1-5, with a tentative D call TRBD1 (5 bases). Between the trimmed V and J ends, which lost 6 bases and 9 bases, there was a span of 18 bases. The CDR3 loop spans 14 amino acids. Germline V gives CDR1 MDHEN, CDR2 SYDVKM.

The genes are TRBV27 and TRBJ2-7; perhaps TRBD2 as D (6 bases). Germline V lookup: CDR1 MNHEY, CDR2 SMNVEV (reference sequence). This CDR3 is 12 amino acids long. V lost 6 bases and J 3 bases, leaving 9 bases between the germline ends. This CDR3 reads CASRARDYEQYF. DNA of the CDR3: TGTGCCAGCAGGGCGCGGGACTACGAGCAGTACTTC.

The chain carries TRBV19 and TRBJ1-5; TRBD1 might be the D (6 bases). The CDR3 totals 14 residues. Germline V gene lookup returns CDR1 LNHDA and CDR2 SQIVND (reference sequence). V dropped 4 bases and J dropped 3 bases, with 10 bases sitting between them. The CDR3 nucleotides read TGTGCCAGTAGTAACCGGGACAACAATCAGCCCCAGCATTTT. Encoded protein: CASSNRDNNQPQHF.

The genes are TRBV28 and TRBJ2-1; D unresolved. The CDR3 loop spans 11 amino acids. The V end lost 2 bases, the J end lost 13 bases, and 9 bases lay between the germline ends. CDR1 is MDHEN and CDR2 is SYDVKM in the germline V gene. The CDR3 sequence is CASSLSQVQFF. The DNA for the CDR3 is TGTGCCAGCAGTTTAAGTCAGGTTCAGTTCTTC.

This chain connects TRBV6-2 or TRBV6-3 to TRBJ1-3, with D perhaps TRBD1 (5 bases). V was shortened by 4 bases and J by 2 bases, with 6 bases between the two germline ends. Germline V gene lookup returns CDR1 MNHEY and CDR2 SVGEGT. The CDR3 consists of 13 residues. Here the CDR3 reads CASSWGPGNTIYF. The CDR3 DNA is TGTGCCAGCAGTTGGGGCCCTGGAAACACCATATATTTT.

The chain links TRBV7-6 to TRBJ2-5; the D gene is possibly TRBD2 (6 bases). Per germline, CDR1 SGHVS and CDR2 FNYEAQ. This CDR3 has 16 residues. V shed 3 bases and J shed 5 bases, with 19 bases lying between them. The CDR3 bases are TGTGCCAGCAGCTTCACGCGGGACCCTGGTTTTGAGACCCAGTACTTC. This codes for CASSFTRDPGFETQYF. The variable domain in full, with the rest retrieved from reference TRBV7-6 and TRBJ2-5, is GAGVSQSPRYKVTKRGQDVALRCDPISGHVSLYWYRQALGQGPEFLTYFNYEAQQDKSGLPNDRFSAERPEGSISTLTIQRTEQRDSAMYRCASSFTRDPGFETQYFGPGTRLLVL.

This clone was seen a few times. The rearrangement links TRBV6-5 to TRBJ1-5; 9 positions match TRBD1. Trimming removed 6 bases from V and 3 bases from J; junction bases left unmatched: 6. This CDR3 has 15 amino acids. Germline values: CDR1 MNHEY, CDR2 SVGAGI. CDR3 sequence reads: CASSDRGGTNQPQHF. In DNA, the CDR3 is TGTGCCAGCAGCGACAGGGGGGGTACCAATCAGCCCCAGCATTTT.

The chain links TRBV15 to TRBJ1-2; maybe TRBD1 (5 bases). Germline V gene data show CDR1 as LNHNV and CDR2 as YYDKDF (reference sequence). Trimming took off 4 bases at V and 1 base at J, with 13 bases between the two ends. CDR3 length equals 15 residues. For the CDR3, the DNA is TGTGCCACCAGCAAGGGGTCAGGATATAACTATGGCTACACCTTC. Its translation is CATSKGSGYNYGYTF.

This chain links TRBV4-1 with TRBJ1-5; D remains unclear. The length of the CDR3 is 15 residues. V was trimmed by 4 bases and J by 3 bases, leaving 13 bases between them. Germline CDR1 MGHRA, CDR2 YSYEKL. As DNA, the CDR3 is TGCGCCAGCAGCCTGGCCAGGAACTCCAATCAGCCCCAGCATTTT. Translation gives CASSLARNSNQPQHF.

The CDR3 DNA sequence: TGTGCCAGCTATCAGGGGGCAAGTGGCTACACCTTC. This gives the protein CASYQGASGYTF. The chain is built from TRBV27 and TRBJ1-2, with 8 bases identical to TRBD1. The CDR3 is made up of 12 amino acids. With V trimmed by 8 bases and J by 7 bases, 6 bases remained unmatched. Germline V gene lookup returns CDR1 MNHEY and CDR2 SMNVEV (reference sequence).

As DNA, the CDR3 is TGTGCCAGCAGCCAAAGGGGCAGGGGGCGAATAAACACTGAAGCTTTCTTT. This sequence encodes CASSQRGRGRINTEAFF. The chain joins TRBV4-2 to TRBJ1-1; 8 positions match TRBD1. In germline, CDR1 is LGHNA, CDR2 YNFKEQ. The CDR3 sequence is 17 residues long. V shed 2 bases, J shed 2 bases, and the junction held 10 bases outside the gene matches.

The chain couples TRBV28 to TRBJ1-5, with D perhaps matching TRBD1 (5 bases). Per the germline V gene, CDR1 is MDHEN and CDR2 is SYDVKM. CDR3 length: 17 residues. V was pared by 8 bases and J by 1 base, with 21 bases between. The DNA for the CDR3 is TGTGCCAGCTATCGAAGGGGTCATATGCAAAGCAATCAGCCCCAGCATTTT. Amino acid sequence: CASYRRGHMQSNQPQHF.

The J gene is TRBJ1-1, the V gene TRBV6-1; tentatively, D is TRBD1 (6 bases). Germline V gives CDR1 MNHNS, CDR2 SASEGT. V shed 3 bases and J shed 7 bases, with 18 bases lying between them. The CDR3 runs 15 residues. CDR3 loop: CASSDSSGQGHEAFF. The CDR3 coding sequence is TGTGCCAGCAGTGATTCGTCGGGACAAGGCCATGAAGCTTTCTTT.

The chain couples TRBV6-1 to TRBJ2-2, with TRBD1 identical over 10 bases. The V gene end was trimmed by 4 bases and the J gene end by 5 bases; junction bases not matched to a gene: 10. Germline values: CDR1 MNHNS, CDR2 SASEGT. CDR3 size: 17 residues. The CDR3 spells CASSANDRGRRTGELFF. CDR3 in DNA: TGTGCCAGCAGTGCGAATGACAGGGGGCGCCGGACCGGGGAGCTGTTTTTT.

The CDR3 loop is CASSEGGADGYTF. The CDR3 bases are TGTGCCAGCAGTGAAGGCGGGGCGGATGGCTACACCTTC. The chain couples TRBV6-1 to TRBJ1-2; TRBD1 is a possible D gene (5 bases). Trimming left V 1 base short and J 6 bases short, with 9 bases between. Germline V gene sequence: CDR1 MNHNS, CDR2 SASEGT. This CDR3 is 13 amino acids long.

The table lists this clone with a count of one. The rearrangement joins TRBV11-2 to TRBJ2-7, with D perhaps matching TRBD1 (6 bases). The CDR3 extends over 15 amino acids. V was trimmed by 5 bases and J by 2 bases, leaving 16 bases between them. Germline V CDR1 and CDR2: SGHAT, FQNNGV. Here the CDR3 reads CASSPRRGAAYEQYF. For the CDR3, the DNA is TGTGCCAGCAGCCCACGCAGGGGCGCCGCCTACGAGCAGTACTTC.

About this clone itself: The same CDR3 arises from other DNA sequences in this sample as well. The V call is TRBV6-2 or TRBV6-3, the J call TRBJ2-5, with a possible D match to TRBD1 (6 bases). This CDR3 spans 12 amino acids. Germline values: CDR1 MNHEY, CDR2 SVGEGT. Trimming shortened V by 5 bases and J by 3 bases, and 7 bases separated the two germline ends. CDR3 sequence: CASSPGEETQYF. For the CDR3, the DNA is TGTGCCAGCAGTCCAGGGGAAGAGACCCAGTACTTC.

The CDR3 region is CASNSFGNEQFF. The CDR3, as DNA: TGCGCCAGCAATTCTTTCGGCAATGAGCAGTTCTTC. V gene TRBV10-1 combines with J gene TRBJ2-1, with no clear D. V was shortened by 7 bases and J by 6 bases, with 10 bases between the two germline ends. This CDR3 spans 12 amino acids. The germline gives CDR1 WNHNN, CDR2 SYGVQD (reference sequence).

CDR3 DNA sequence: TGTGCCAGCAGTGCCCAGACCGGGACTAGCGGAAATACGCAGTATTTT. This gives the protein CASSAQTGTSGNTQYF. The chain has TRBV27 and TRBJ2-3; 11 bases are shared with TRBD2. With V trimmed by 5 bases and J by 7 bases, 11 bases remained unmatched. The germline V gene encodes CDR1 MNHEY and CDR2 SMNVEV (reference sequence). This CDR3 comprises 16 residues.

This chain uses TRBV19 with TRBJ1-4; TRBD1 agrees at 7 bases. The V gene end was trimmed by 6 bases and the J gene end by 8 bases; junction bases not matched to a gene: 15. Per germline, CDR1 LNHDA and CDR2 SQIVND (reference sequence). CDR3 size: 16 residues. The CDR3 sequence is CASRKGRDSTYEKLFF. As DNA, the CDR3 is TGTGCCAGTAGGAAAGGCCGGGACAGTACATACGAAAAACTGTTTTTT.

The chain uses TRBV7-9 and TRBJ1-1, with D perhaps matching TRBD1 (6 bases). V lost 4 bases and J 2 bases, leaving 14 bases between the germline ends. Germline values: CDR1 SEHNR, CDR2 FQNEAQ (reference sequence). The CDR3 runs to 15 residues. CDR3 coding DNA: TGTGCCAGCAGCTCCCGTCAGGGGACCAACACTGAAGCTTTCTTT. Amino acid sequence: CASSSRQGTNTEAFF.

The chain recombines TRBV4-2 with TRBJ1-1; D not resolved. The CDR3 has 15 residues. The germline V and J ends were trimmed by 1 base and 8 bases, with 17 bases remaining between them. Per germline, CDR1 LGHNA and CDR2 YNFKEQ. CDR3 amino acids: CASSQVSNQVDEAFF. The CDR3 nucleotides read TGTGCCAGCAGCCAAGTTTCGAACCAGGTAGACGAAGCTTTCTTT.

This rearrangement joins TRBV14 to TRBJ2-7; 8 bases fit TRBD2. Unmatched junction bases numbered 10, after V lost 3 bases and J lost 6 bases. Germline CDR1 is SGHDN and CDR2 is FVKESK. CDR3 length equals 15 residues. This CDR3 is CASSQTRGGMGEQYF. DNA of the CDR3: TGTGCCAGCAGCCAGACCCGGGGGGGTATGGGCGAGCAGTACTTC. Filled out from reference TRBV14 and TRBJ2-7, the complete variable domain reads EAGVTQFPSHSVIEKGQTVTLRCDPISGHDNLYWYRRVMGKEIKFLLHFVKESKQDESGMPNNRFLAERTGGTYSTLKVQPAELEDSGVYFCASSQTRGGMGEQYFGPGTRLTVT.